A selection of T cell receptor beta chains follows, all from one sample in a study of T-cell memory formation after mild COVID-19. Each CDR3 protein gets one entry after TCRdb re-called the 5' RACE reads with MiXCR. The table lists fewer than 200,000 distinct CDR3 sequences, 18% of them singletons, with roughly 4% in the top ten. The sequencing sample was made of PBMCs or a T cell subset sorted from them (not recorded which). The receptor source for this set is a man in his late teens or twenties who had mild COVID-19 (a few samples of this study predate the infection). Cell type and time point are not known. Each CDR3 is given with its conserved first and last residue. Each record gives: clone size, V gene, J gene, D gene, CDR3 DNA, CDR3 protein. The D gene is left open where the match is weak. Size is omitted from some rows. Given values are once, few, many or a class for expanded clones.

abundance: many; v_gene: TRBV5-6; j_gene: TRBJ1-2; d_gene: TRBD1; CDR3nt: TGTGCCAGCAGCTTGGCAGGGGGCGGCTATGGCTACACCTTC; CDR3aa: CASSLAGGGYGYTF
abundance: -; v_gene: TRBV3-1; j_gene: TRBJ1-1; d_gene: -; CDR3nt: TGTGCCAGCAGCGAACGACAGGAGGCGAACACTGAAGCTTTCTTT; CDR3aa: CASSERQEANTEAFF
abundance: few; v_gene: TRBV20-1; j_gene: TRBJ1-2; d_gene: -; CDR3nt: TGCAGTGGACCAGGACATAACTATGGCTACACCTTC; CDR3aa: CSGPGHNYGYTF
abundance: many; v_gene: TRBV4-3; j_gene: TRBJ2-2; d_gene: -; CDR3nt: TGCGCCAGCAGCCAGCTCTTCACCGGGGAGCTGTTTTTT; CDR3aa: CASSQLFTGELFF
abundance: -; v_gene: TRBV12-3/TRBV12-4; j_gene: TRBJ1-1; d_gene: -; CDR3nt: TGTGCCAGCACACCACCCGGGGCCATCAACACTGAAGCTTTCTTT; CDR3aa: CASTPPGAINTEAFF
abundance: -; v_gene: TRBV6-5; j_gene: TRBJ2-6; d_gene: -; CDR3nt: TGTGCCAGCAGCTCTCACCCCAGACAGAACTCTGGGGCCAACGTCCTGACTTTC; CDR3aa: CASSSHPRQNSGANVLTF
abundance: few; v_gene: TRBV21-1; j_gene: TRBJ1-2; d_gene: -; CDR3nt: TGTGCCAGCGCGGAAATCGTCCTAAAACCAGGGGACTATGGCTACACCTTC; CDR3aa: CASAEIVLKPGDYGYTF
abundance: many; v_gene: TRBV6-2/TRBV6-3; j_gene: TRBJ1-1; d_gene: -; CDR3nt: TGTGCCAGCAGTTACACTTCGACATTGGGGCTGAACACTGAAGCTTTCTTT; CDR3aa: CASSYTSTLGLNTEAFF
abundance: -; v_gene: TRBV6-6; j_gene: TRBJ1-2; d_gene: -; CDR3nt: TGTGCCAGCAACAAACGCGGGGGGGAATATGGCTACACCTTC; CDR3aa: CASNKRGGEYGYTF
abundance: -; v_gene: TRBV20-1; j_gene: TRBJ2-5; d_gene: -; CDR3nt: TGCAGTGCTAGAGTACCAAGGGCCCCAGAGACCCAGTACTTC; CDR3aa: CSARVPRAPETQYF
abundance: few; v_gene: TRBV7-2; j_gene: TRBJ2-6; d_gene: TRBD1; CDR3nt: TGTGCCAGCAGCTCCCGAGGAGTGGACAGGGGTTCTGGGGCCAACGTCCTGACTTTC; CDR3aa: CASSSRGVDRGSGANVLTF
abundance: -; v_gene: TRBV7-2; j_gene: TRBJ1-2; d_gene: TRBD1; CDR3nt: TGTGCCAGCAGCTTAAGAGGGCCAACAGGGGGCGTGTATGGCTACACCTTC; CDR3aa: CASSLRGPTGGVYGYTF
abundance: few; v_gene: TRBV20-1; j_gene: TRBJ2-5; d_gene: -; CDR3nt: TGCAGTGCTAGAGAGGGAACGGGGTTGGAGACCCAGTACTTC; CDR3aa: CSAREGTGLETQYF
abundance: many; v_gene: TRBV7-2; j_gene: TRBJ2-1; d_gene: -; CDR3nt: TGTGCCAGCAGCTCACAGGGCATTGAGCAGTTCTTC; CDR3aa: CASSSQGIEQFF
abundance: few; v_gene: TRBV4-3; j_gene: TRBJ1-4; d_gene: TRBD1; CDR3nt: TGCGCCAGCAGCCGTTACAGGGGGCGCGGAGCTAATGAAAAACTGTTTTTT; CDR3aa: CASSRYRGRGANEKLFF
abundance: -; v_gene: TRBV5-1; j_gene: TRBJ2-5; d_gene: -; CDR3nt: TGCGCCAGCAGTCAAGATATAGGGTACCCAAGGGAGACCCAGTACTTC; CDR3aa: CASSQDIGYPRETQYF
abundance: many; v_gene: TRBV5-1; j_gene: TRBJ2-1; d_gene: -; CDR3nt: TGCGCCAGCAGCTTAACAGAAGCCTACAATGAGCAGTTCTTC; CDR3aa: CASSLTEAYNEQFF
abundance: few; v_gene: TRBV7-3; j_gene: TRBJ2-3; d_gene: TRBD2; CDR3nt: TGTGCCAGCAGCTGGGGGGGGATCACAGATACGCAGTATTTT; CDR3aa: CASSWGGITDTQYF
abundance: -; v_gene: TRBV5-1; j_gene: TRBJ1-1; d_gene: -; CDR3nt: TGCGCCAGCAGCCGATTACAGGGACTGAACACTGAAGCTTTCTTT; CDR3aa: CASSRLQGLNTEAFF